The next 27 T cell receptor beta chains were all read from a single sample in a study of T cell changes during pregnancy in multiple sclerosis. Profiled with immunoSEQ multiplex PCR; TCRdb holds only in-frame clones, not every one. The top ten hold 0.5% to 0.65% of the sample, which has 37,000 or so clones, 70% to 90% seen once. This sample comprised CD4+ T cells from peripheral blood mononuclear cells, obtained in the first trimester of pregnancy. Source of these receptors: a female donor with multiple sclerosis, enrolled in a pregnancy study.

The chain is built from TRBV20-1 and TRBJ1-2; 8 positions match TRBD1. The CDR3 sequence is 11 residues long. The junction had 4 bases not matched to a gene; V was cut back by 6 bases and J by 7 bases. The germline V gene has CDR1 DFQATT and CDR2 SNEGSKA (reference sequence). The CDR3 protein is CSASQGGGYTF. CDR3 bases: TGCAGTGCCTCACAGGGGGGTGGCTACACCTTC.

The chain recombines TRBV6-1 with TRBJ1-2; TRBD1 aligns across 7 bases. The CDR3 loop spans 13 amino acids. Germline V gene lookup returns CDR1 MNHNS and CDR2 SASEGT. The V gene end was trimmed by 2 bases and the J gene end by 9 bases; junction bases not matched to a gene: 6. The CDR3 here is CASSETQGPRYTF. CDR3 bases: TGTGCCAGCAGTGAAACACAGGGGCCCCGCTACACCTTC.

A single count supports this clone. This chain uses TRBV18 with TRBJ1-2; D not certain. The V gene lost 2 bases and the J gene lost 2 bases, with 6 bases spanning the gap. Germline CDR1 is KGHSH and CDR2 is LQKENI. This CDR3 comprises 13 residues. This CDR3 reads CASSPTVNYGYTF. The CDR3 nucleotides are TGTGCCAGCTCACCAACAGTAAACTATGGCTACACCTTC.

This clone occurred once. The V call is TRBV4-3, the J call TRBJ1-2, with D perhaps matching TRBD1 (6 bases). The CDR3 is made up of 14 amino acids. Germline lookup yields CDR1 LGHNA and CDR2 YSLEER. With 0 bases removed from V and 2 bases from J, the gap between germline ends came to 7 bases. The CDR3 spells CASSQDRGNYGYTF. CDR3 DNA sequence: TGCGCCAGCAGCCAAGACAGGGGAAACTATGGCTACACCTTC.

V usage is TRBV19 and J usage is TRBJ1-5; 7 bases align to TRBD1. In germline, CDR1 is LNHDA, CDR2 SQIVND (reference sequence). The J segment lost 6 bases and the V segment lost 1 base, leaving 0 bases of the junction unmatched. The CDR3 has 13 residues. As DNA, the CDR3 is TGTGCCAGTAGTATAGCAGGGGGTCAGCCCCAGCATTTT. This encodes CASSIAGGQPQHF.

The chain uses TRBV9 and TRBJ1-1; TRBD1 is a possible D gene (5 bases). Germline assignment: CDR1 SGDLS and CDR2 YYNGEE. V gave up 4 bases and J gave up 10 bases, with 14 bases separating them. The CDR3 covers 12 residues. The CDR3 sequence: CASSPRARGAFF. As DNA, the CDR3 is TGTGCCAGCAGCCCCAGGGCCCGAGGAGCTTTCTTT.

V is TRBV10-3 and J is TRBJ1-4; 7 positions agree with TRBD1. Looked up from germline, CDR1 is ENHRY and CDR2 is SYGVKD. The CDR3 length is 14 residues. Trimming at V came to 6 bases and at J to 8 bases, leaving 9 bases not matched to a gene. The CDR3 sequence is CAISKGQTPEKLFF. The DNA for the CDR3 is TGTGCCATCAGCAAGGGACAGACACCAGAAAAACTGTTTTTT.

This chain uses TRBV18 with TRBJ2-7; 8 bases align to TRBD2. Per germline, CDR1 KGHSH and CDR2 LQKENI. Trimming cost V 6 bases and J 3 bases; bases outside gene matches: 4. The CDR3 loop spans 13 amino acids. The CDR3 nucleotides are TGTGCCAGCTCCTTCGGGACTAGCTACGAGCAGTACTTC. It specifies CASSFGTSYEQYF.

This chain uses TRBV7-2 with TRBJ2-5; TRBD2 might be the D (5 bases). CDR1 and CDR2 (germline): SGHTA, FQGNSA. V lost 3 bases to trimming and J lost 5 bases, with 10 bases between them. This CDR3 is built from 13 residues. CDR3 DNA: TGTGCCAGCAGCTTCTCTAGCCTCGAGACCCAGTACTTC. Translating gives CASSFSSLETQYF.

V gene TRBV11-2 combines with J gene TRBJ1-6, with 7 bases fitting TRBD1. This CDR3 is built from 16 residues. The J segment lost 9 bases and the V segment lost 5 bases, leaving 13 bases of the junction unmatched. Per germline, CDR1 SGHAT and CDR2 FQNNGV. CDR3 sequence: CASSHDRAPRISPLHF. The DNA for the CDR3 is TGTGCCAGCAGCCACGACAGGGCCCCCCGTATTTCACCCCTCCACTTT.

This clone appeared a single time. The chain carries TRBV5-6 and TRBJ2-1, with D possibly being TRBD1 (6 bases). CDR1 is SGHDT, CDR2 YYEEEE, per germline. CDR3 length equals 15 residues. Trimming stripped 0 bases from V and 4 bases from J, with 11 bases between. CDR3 protein: CASSLEGVGYNEQFF. The CDR3 DNA is TGTGCCAGCAGCTTGGAGGGGGTGGGGTACAATGAGCAGTTCTTC.

The chain uses TRBV5-8 and TRBJ2-7, with D possibly matching TRBD1 (5 bases). This CDR3 is 14 amino acids long. CDR1 and CDR2 (germline): SGHTS, YDEGEE. Trimming stripped 4 bases from V and 2 bases from J, with 13 bases between. The DNA for the CDR3 is TGTGCCAGCAGCCCCCTCACAGGAGCCTACGAGCAGTACTTC. This translates into CASSPLTGAYEQYF.

The gene calls are TRBV2 and TRBJ1-1; D gene unclear. Germline V gives CDR1 SNHLY, CDR2 FYNNEI. The CDR3 runs to 13 residues. The germline V and J ends were trimmed by 3 bases and 5 bases, with 10 bases remaining between them. The CDR3 bases are TGTGCCAGCAGTGAGGGCCGTAGGACTGAAGCTTTCTTT. Translation gives CASSEGRRTEAFF.

V is TRBV7-2 and J is TRBJ1-1; D might be TRBD1 (5 bases). The CDR3 is 15 residues long. The germline gives CDR1 SGHTA, CDR2 FQGNSA. Trimming left V 1 base short and J 14 bases short, with 23 bases between. The CDR3 DNA reads TGTGCCAGCAGCTTAGTCGTGGGGGGGAACACTGATGGGTTCTTT. Protein sequence: CASSLVVGGNTDGFF.

V and J are TRBV9 and TRBJ2-1; 7 bases are a match to TRBD2. Trimming took 5 bases from V and 7 from J; bases not matched to a gene: 9. There are 14 residues in the CDR3. The germline CDR1 and CDR2 sequences are SGDLS and YYNGEE. The CDR3: CASRRVGGPNEQFF. The CDR3 DNA reads as TGTGCCAGCAGGAGGGTGGGAGGGCCGAATGAGCAGTTCTTC.

V gene TRBV5-5 combines with J gene TRBJ2-5; possible D gene TRBD1, 6 bases. Trimming removed 0 bases from V and 2 bases from J, with 20 bases in between. The CDR3 has 18 residues. Germline V gene data show CDR1 as SGHKS and CDR2 as YYEKEE (reference sequence). The CDR3 sequence: CASSLAPRTVTGQETQYF. The CDR3 DNA reads as TGTGCCAGCAGCTTGGCCCCTAGGACAGTTACTGGGCAAGAGACCCAGTACTTC.

V gene TRBV14 combines with J gene TRBJ2-3; TRBD2 is a possible D gene (5 bases). Germline CDR1 and CDR2: SGHDN and FVKESK. CDR3 length: 15 amino acids. Between the trimmed V and J ends, which lost 4 bases and 2 bases, there was a span of 13 bases. CDR3 sequence: CASSPWTGSTDTQYF. The CDR3 DNA is TGTGCCAGCAGCCCCTGGACTGGATCCACAGATACGCAGTATTTT. The full variable domain, with the rest looked up from reference TRBV14 and TRBJ2-3, is EAGVTQFPSHSVIEKGQTVTLRCDPISGHDNLYWYRRVMGKEIKFLLHFVKESKQDESGMPNNRFLAERTGGTYSTLKVQPAELEDSGVYFCASSPWTGSTDTQYFGPGTRLTVL.

This sequence joins TRBV6-1 and TRBJ1-1; 7 nucleotides line up with TRBD1. From germline, CDR1 is MNHNS and CDR2 SASEGT. The V segment lost 5 bases and the J segment 6 bases; nucleotides outside the gene matches: 12. The CDR3 loop spans 15 amino acids. The DNA for the CDR3 is TGTGCCAGCAGTTCAAAAGACAGGGCTAGGCCTGAAGCTTTCTTT. This gives the protein CASSSKDRARPEAFF.

The chain couples TRBV7-6 to TRBJ1-2; possible D gene TRBD1, 6 bases. Germline values: CDR1 SGHVS, CDR2 FNYEAQ. The CDR3 length is 18 residues. V lost 5 bases and J 1 base, leaving 23 bases between the germline ends. CDR3 sequence (DNA): TGTGCCAGCAGCCCCTTCGTCGCGAGGGCAGGGGATAACTATGGCTACACCTTC. Its protein product is CASSPFVARAGDNYGYTF.

This chain uses TRBV5-1 with TRBJ2-1; 9 nucleotides match TRBD2. CDR1 is SGHRS, CDR2 YFSETQ, per germline. Losses at the gene ends were 3 bases for V and 7 bases for J; bases not matched to a gene: 11. The CDR3 has 16 amino acids. The CDR3, as DNA: TGCGCCAGCAGCTCAGGGGCGGGAGGGGAAGGGAATGAGCAGTTCTTC. The encoded protein is CASSSGAGGEGNEQFF.

The chain uses TRBV25-1 and TRBJ1-2; D not resolved. Trimming pared 3 bases from V and 0 bases from J, leaving 11 bases between. Germline V gives CDR1 MGHDK, CDR2 SYGVNS. The CDR3 sequence is 15 residues long. CDR3 protein: CASSESGDPNYGYTF. The CDR3 region has the DNA TGTGCCAGCAGTGAGTCAGGCGACCCTAACTATGGCTACACCTTC.

V usage is TRBV30 and J usage is TRBJ1-1, with 8 bases matching TRBD1. Trimming removed 2 bases from V and 3 bases from J; junction bases left unmatched: 8. The CDR3 has 15 amino acids. Germline V gene sequence: CDR1 GTSNPN, CDR2 SVGIG (reference sequence). CDR3 sequence reads: CAWSNQGARDTEAFF. CDR3 in DNA: TGTGCCTGGAGTAATCAGGGGGCGAGGGACACTGAAGCTTTCTTT. Full variable domain (remainder filled in from reference TRBV30 and TRBJ1-1): SQTIHQWPATLVQPVGSPLSLECTVEGTSNPNLYWYRQAAGRGLQLLFYSVGIGQISSEVPQNLSASRPQDRQFILSSKKLLLSDSGFYLCAWSNQGARDTEAFFGQGTRLTVV.

The chain links TRBV18 to TRBJ1-6, with 7 nucleotides matching TRBD1. Germline CDR1 KGHSH, CDR2 LQKENI. This CDR3 is built from 16 residues. Losses at the gene ends were 3 bases for V and 6 bases for J; bases not matched to a gene: 8. Here the CDR3 reads CASSPPRGRVNSPLHF. CDR3 DNA: TGTGCCAGCTCACCTCCAAGGGGGCGGGTTAATTCACCCCTCCACTTT. The full variable domain, completed using reference TRBV18 and TRBJ1-6, is NAGVMQNPRHLVRRRGQEARLRCSPMKGHSHVYWYRQLPEEGLKFMVYLQKENIIDESGMPKERFSAEFPKEGPSILRIQQVVRGDSAAYFCASSPPRGRVNSPLHFGNGTRLTVT.

V and J are TRBV6-1 and TRBJ2-7; 9 nucleotides align to TRBD1. The CDR3 loop spans 14 amino acids. Germline CDR1 reads MNHNS; CDR2 reads SASEGT. The J segment lost 3 bases and the V segment lost 10 bases, leaving 10 bases of the junction unmatched. CDR3 DNA: TGTGCCATCCGCCGAAGGACAGGGGTCTACGAGCAGTACTTC. Translating it yields CAIRRRTGVYEQYF.

The table lists this clone with a count of one. The chain couples TRBV5-1 to TRBJ2-6, with D possibly being TRBD2 (5 bases). This CDR3 is built from 17 residues. Trimming stripped 1 base from V and 0 bases from J, with 11 bases between. CDR1 is SGHRS, CDR2 YFSETQ, per germline. CDR3 DNA sequence: TGCGCCAGCAGCTTGAGCGACTATAGCTCTGGGGCCAACGTCCTGACTTTC. It is translated as CASSLSDYSSGANVLTF. The whole variable domain, remainder taken from reference TRBV5-1 and TRBJ2-6, is KAGVTQTPRYLIKTRGQQVTLSCSPISGHRSVSWYQQTPGQGLQFLFEYFSETQRNKGNFPGRFSGRQFSNSRSEMNVSTLELGDSALYLCASSLSDYSSGANVLTFGAGSRLTVL.

V is TRBV11-2 and J is TRBJ2-5; 9 nucleotides match TRBD2. V trimming: 2 bases; J trimming: 2 bases; junction bases outside the gene matches: 3. This CDR3 contains 15 residues. Germline CDR1 reads SGHAT; CDR2 reads FQNNGV. The CDR3 protein is CASSLRLAAQETQYF. For the CDR3, the DNA is TGTGCCAGCAGCTTAAGACTAGCGGCACAAGAGACCCAGTACTTC. The full variable domain, completed using reference TRBV11-2 and TRBJ2-5, is EAGVAQSPRYKIIEKRQSVAFWCNPISGHATLYWYQQILGQGPKLLIQFQNNGVVDDSQLPKDRFSAERLKGVDSTLKIQPAKLEDSAVYLCASSLRLAAQETQYFGPGTRLLVL.

The chain combines TRBV7-2 with TRBJ2-5; maybe TRBD1 (5 bases). The CDR3 totals 14 residues. The germline V gene encodes CDR1 SGHTA and CDR2 FQGNSA. Trimming pared 2 bases from V and 3 bases from J, leaving 10 bases between. The CDR3 DNA sequence: TGTGCCAGCAGCTTAAATTCAGGGAAAGAGACCCAGTACTTC. This translates into CASSLNSGKETQYF.